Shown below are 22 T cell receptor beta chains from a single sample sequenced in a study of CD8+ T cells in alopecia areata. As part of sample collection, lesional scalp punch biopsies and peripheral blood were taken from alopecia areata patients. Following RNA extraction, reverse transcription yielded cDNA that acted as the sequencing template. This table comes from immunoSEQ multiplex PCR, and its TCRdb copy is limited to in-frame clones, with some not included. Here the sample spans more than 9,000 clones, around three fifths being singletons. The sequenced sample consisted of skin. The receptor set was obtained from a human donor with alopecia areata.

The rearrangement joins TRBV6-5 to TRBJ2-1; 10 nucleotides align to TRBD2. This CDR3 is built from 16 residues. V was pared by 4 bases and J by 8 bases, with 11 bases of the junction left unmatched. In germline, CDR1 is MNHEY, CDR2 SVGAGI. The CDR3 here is CASSSLAGELKDEQFF. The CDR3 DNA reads TGTGCCAGCAGTTCGCTAGCGGGAGAACTCAAGGATGAGCAGTTCTTC.

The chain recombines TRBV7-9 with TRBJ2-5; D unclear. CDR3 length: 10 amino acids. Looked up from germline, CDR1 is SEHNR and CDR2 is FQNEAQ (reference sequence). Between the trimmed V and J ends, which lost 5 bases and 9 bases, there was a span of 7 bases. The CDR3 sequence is CASSPTPQYF. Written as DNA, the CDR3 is TGTGCCAGCAGCCCCACCCCCCAGTACTTC.

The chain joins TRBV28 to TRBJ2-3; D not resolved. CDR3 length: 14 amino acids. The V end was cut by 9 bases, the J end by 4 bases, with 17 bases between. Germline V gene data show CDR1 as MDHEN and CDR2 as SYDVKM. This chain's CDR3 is CASRPNLNPDTQYF. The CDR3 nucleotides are TGTGCCAGTCGTCCGAACCTTAACCCAGATACGCAGTATTTT.

The CDR3: CASSFGQSNQPQHF. CDR3 bases: TGTGCCAGCAGCTTTGGGCAGAGCAATCAGCCCCAGCATTTT. The chain is built from TRBV7-2 and TRBJ1-5, with D unresolved. CDR1 is SGHTA and CDR2 is FQGNSA in the germline V gene. Trimming removed 3 bases at V and 1 base at J, with 7 bases between. The CDR3 is 14 amino acids.

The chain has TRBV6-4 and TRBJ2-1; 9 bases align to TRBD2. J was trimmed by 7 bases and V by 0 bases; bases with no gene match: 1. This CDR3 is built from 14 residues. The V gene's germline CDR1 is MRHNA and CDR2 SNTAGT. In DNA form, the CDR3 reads TGTGCCAGCAGTGACTCGAGCGGGGGGAATGAGCAGTTCTTC. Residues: CASSDSSGGNEQFF.

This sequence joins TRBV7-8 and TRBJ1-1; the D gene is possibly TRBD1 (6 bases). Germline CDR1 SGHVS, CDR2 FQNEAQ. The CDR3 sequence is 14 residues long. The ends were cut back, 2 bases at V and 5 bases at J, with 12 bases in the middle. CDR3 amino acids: CASSLFSGDTEAFF. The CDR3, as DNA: TGTGCCAGCAGCTTATTTTCAGGGGATACTGAAGCTTTCTTT.

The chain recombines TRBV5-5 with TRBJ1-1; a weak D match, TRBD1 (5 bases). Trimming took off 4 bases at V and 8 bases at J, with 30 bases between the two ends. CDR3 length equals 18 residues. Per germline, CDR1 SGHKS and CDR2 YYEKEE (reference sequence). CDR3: CASSRGGAFGLQESEAFF. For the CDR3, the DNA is TGTGCCAGCAGCCGGGGCGGGGCTTTCGGTCTCCAAGAATCCGAAGCTTTCTTT.

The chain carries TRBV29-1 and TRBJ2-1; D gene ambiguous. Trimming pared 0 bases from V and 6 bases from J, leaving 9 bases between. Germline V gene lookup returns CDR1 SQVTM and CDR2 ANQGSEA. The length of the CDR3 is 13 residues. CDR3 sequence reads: CSVEDWARNEQFF. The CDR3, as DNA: TGCAGCGTTGAAGATTGGGCCCGCAATGAGCAGTTCTTC.

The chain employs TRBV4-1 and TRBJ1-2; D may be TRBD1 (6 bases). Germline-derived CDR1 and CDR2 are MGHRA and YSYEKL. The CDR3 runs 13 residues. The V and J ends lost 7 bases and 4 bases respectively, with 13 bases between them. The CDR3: CASKEGVGYGYTF. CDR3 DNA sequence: TGCGCCAGCAAGGAGGGGGTCGGCTATGGCTACACCTTC.

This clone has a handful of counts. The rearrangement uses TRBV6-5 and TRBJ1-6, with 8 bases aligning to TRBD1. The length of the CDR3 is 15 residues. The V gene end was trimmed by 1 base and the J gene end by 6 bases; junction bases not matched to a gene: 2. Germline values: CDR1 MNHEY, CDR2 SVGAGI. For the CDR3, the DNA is TGTGCCAGCAGTTACTTGGACAGGGTTAATTCACCCCTCCACTTT. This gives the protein CASSYLDRVNSPLHF.

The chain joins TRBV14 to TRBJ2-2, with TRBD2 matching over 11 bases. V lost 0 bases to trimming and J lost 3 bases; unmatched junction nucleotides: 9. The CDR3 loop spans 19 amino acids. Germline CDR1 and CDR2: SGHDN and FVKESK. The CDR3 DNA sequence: TGTGCCAGCAGCCAAGATTCTGTACTAGCGGGAGTTGACACCGGGGAGCTGTTTTTT. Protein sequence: CASSQDSVLAGVDTGELFF. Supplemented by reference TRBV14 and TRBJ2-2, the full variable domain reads EAGVTQFPSHSVIEKGQTVTLRCDPISGHDNLYWYRRVMGKEIKFLLHFVKESKQDESGMPNNRFLAERTGGTYSTLKVQPAELEDSGVYFCASSQDSVLAGVDTGELFFGEGSRLTVL.

CDR3 bases: TGTGCCAGCAGCTTAGTACACACAGATACGCAGTATTTT. Protein sequence: CASSLVHTDTQYF. The chain has TRBV7-8 and TRBJ2-3; D remains unclear. Germline assignment: CDR1 SGHVS and CDR2 FQNEAQ. The CDR3 totals 13 residues. Trimming cost V 1 base and J 2 bases, with 4 bases left between them. The full variable domain, its missing parts supplied by reference TRBV7-8 and TRBJ2-3, is GAGVSQSPRYKVAKRGQDVALRCDPISGHVSLFWYQQALGQGPEFLTYFQNEAQLDKSGLPSDRFFAERPEGSVSTLKIQRTQQEDSAVYLCASSLVHTDTQYFGPGTRLTVL.

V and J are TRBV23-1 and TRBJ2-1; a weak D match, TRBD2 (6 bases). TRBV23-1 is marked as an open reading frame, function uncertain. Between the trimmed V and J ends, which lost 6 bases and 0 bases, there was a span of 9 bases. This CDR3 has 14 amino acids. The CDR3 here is CASREGPSYNEQFF. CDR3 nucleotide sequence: TGCGCCAGCAGGGAGGGACCCTCCTACAATGAGCAGTTCTTC.

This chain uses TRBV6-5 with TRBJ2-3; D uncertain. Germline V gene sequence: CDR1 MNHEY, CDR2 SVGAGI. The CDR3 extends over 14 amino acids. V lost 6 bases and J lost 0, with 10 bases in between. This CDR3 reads CASSFSESTDTQYF. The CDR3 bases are TGTGCCAGCAGCTTTTCGGAAAGCACAGATACGCAGTATTTT.

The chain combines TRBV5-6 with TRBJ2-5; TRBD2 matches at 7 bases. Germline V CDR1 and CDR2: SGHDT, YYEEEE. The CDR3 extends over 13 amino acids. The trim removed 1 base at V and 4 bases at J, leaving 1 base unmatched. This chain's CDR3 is CASSLTGGETQYF. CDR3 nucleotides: TGTGCCAGCAGCTTGACGGGGGGAGAGACCCAGTACTTC.

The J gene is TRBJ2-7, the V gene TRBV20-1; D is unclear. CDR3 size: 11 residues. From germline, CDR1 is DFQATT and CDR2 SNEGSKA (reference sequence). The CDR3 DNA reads TGCAGCAAGGCGAGCTCCTACGAGCAGTACTTC. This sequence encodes CSKASSYEQYF.

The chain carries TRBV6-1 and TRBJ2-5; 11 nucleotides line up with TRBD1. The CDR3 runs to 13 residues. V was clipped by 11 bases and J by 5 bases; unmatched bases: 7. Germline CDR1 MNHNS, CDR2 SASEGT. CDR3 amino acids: CASWTGGWETQYF. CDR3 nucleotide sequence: TGTGCCTCCTGGACAGGGGGCTGGGAGACCCAGTACTTC.

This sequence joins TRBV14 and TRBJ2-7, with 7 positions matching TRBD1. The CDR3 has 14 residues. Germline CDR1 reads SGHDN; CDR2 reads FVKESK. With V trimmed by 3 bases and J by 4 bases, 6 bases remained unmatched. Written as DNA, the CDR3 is TGTGCCAGCAGCCATTGGGACAGAGCTTACGAGCAGTACTTC. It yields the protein CASSHWDRAYEQYF.

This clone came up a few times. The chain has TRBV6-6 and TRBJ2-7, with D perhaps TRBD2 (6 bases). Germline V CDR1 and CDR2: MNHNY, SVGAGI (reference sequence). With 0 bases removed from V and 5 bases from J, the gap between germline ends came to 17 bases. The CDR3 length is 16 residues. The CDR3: CASSYSIGGNPHEQYF. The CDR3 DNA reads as TGTGCCAGCAGTTACTCGATTGGAGGGAATCCCCACGAGCAGTACTTC.

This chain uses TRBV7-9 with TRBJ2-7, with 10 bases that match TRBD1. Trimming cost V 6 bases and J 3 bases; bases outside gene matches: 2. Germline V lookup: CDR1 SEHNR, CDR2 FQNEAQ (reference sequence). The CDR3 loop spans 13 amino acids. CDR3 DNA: TGTGCCAGCAGTAGGACAGGGGGCTACGAGCAGTACTTC. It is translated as CASSRTGGYEQYF.

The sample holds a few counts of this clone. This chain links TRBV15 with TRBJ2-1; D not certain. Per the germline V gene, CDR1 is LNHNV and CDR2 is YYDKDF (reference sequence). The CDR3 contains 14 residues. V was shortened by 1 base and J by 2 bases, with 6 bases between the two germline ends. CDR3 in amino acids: CATSRGSAYNEQFF. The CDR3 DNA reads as TGTGCCACCAGCAGAGGGTCGGCCTACAATGAGCAGTTCTTC.

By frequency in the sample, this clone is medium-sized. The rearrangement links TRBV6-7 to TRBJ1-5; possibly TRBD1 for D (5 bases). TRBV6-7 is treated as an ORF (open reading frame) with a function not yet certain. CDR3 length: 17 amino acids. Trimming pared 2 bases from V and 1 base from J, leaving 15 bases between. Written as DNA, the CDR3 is TGTGCCAGCAGTTACGTTCAGTGTCGGGGGAGCAATCAGCCCCAGCATTTT. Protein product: CASSYVQCRGSNQPQHF.